The rows below give T cell receptor beta chains drawn from one sample of a study of T cells in Graves' hyperthyroidism and ophthalmopathy. TCRdb itself ran the multiplex PCR reads through MiXCR, one entry per CDR3 protein. The sample lists some 400,000 distinct CDR3 sequences, 13% occurring once. The source material was blood. These TCRs come from a man between 25 and 39 years old with Graves' hyperthyroidism that later progressed to Graves' ophthalmopathy. Both conserved end residues are part of each CDR3. D genes are given only for firm matches. A row's size may be missing; if present it is once, few, many or a size class.

D	size	V	J	CDR3	DNA
TRBD2	few	TRBV7-9	TRBJ2-3	CASSPGTSGTTDTQYF	TGTGCCAGCAGCCCGGGGACTAGCGGGACCACAGATACGCAGTATTTT
NA	NA	TRBV14	TRBJ1-2	CASSQGQAEPQANDGYTF	TGTGCCAGCAGCCAAGGGCAGGCGGAGCCACAAGCTAACGATGGCTACACCTTC
NA	many	TRBV11-3	TRBJ1-2	CASSLGINGYTF	TGTGCCAGCAGCTTAGGGATTAATGGCTACACCTTC
NA	NA	TRBV5-1	TRBJ1-6	CASSSENSPLHF	TGCGCCAGCAGCTCAGAGAATTCACCCCTCCACTTT
NA	NA	TRBV20-1	TRBJ2-1	CSALDGNEQFF	TGCAGTGCTCTAGACGGCAATGAGCAGTTCTTC
TRBD2	few	TRBV12-5	TRBJ2-3	CASGLWLAGGTDTQYF	TGTGCTAGTGGTTTGTGGCTAGCGGGGGGCACAGATACGCAGTATTTT
NA	many	TRBV12-3/TRBV12-4	TRBJ1-2	CASSFRTGGYTF	TGTGCCAGCAGTTTCAGGACGGGGGGCTACACCTTC
NA	many	TRBV28	TRBJ2-5	CASSPFLGVTEETQYF	TGTGCCAGCAGCCCCTTCCTGGGGGTGACCGAAGAGACCCAGTACTTC
TRBD1	NA	TRBV18	TRBJ2-7	CASSPRQGAIYEQYF	TGTGCCAGCTCCCCCAGACAGGGGGCAATCTACGAGCAGTACTTC
TRBD1	many	TRBV29-1	TRBJ1-1	CSGQGGFGNTEAFF	TGCAGCGGACAGGGAGGGTTCGGGAACACTGAAGCTTTCTTT
TRBD1	many	TRBV6-5	TRBJ1-2	CASSYSPGGNGYTF	TGTGCCAGCAGTTACTCCCCAGGGGGCAACGGCTACACCTTC
TRBD1	many	TRBV12-3/TRBV12-4	TRBJ1-5	CASRRPGTGGGNQPQHF	TGTGCCAGCAGACGTCCCGGGACAGGGGGCGGCAATCAGCCCCAGCATTTT
NA	NA	TRBV11-2	TRBJ2-2	CASSFLGGGTGELFF	TGTGCCAGCAGCTTCCTCGGGGGCGGAACCGGGGAGCTGTTTTTT
NA	many	TRBV12-3/TRBV12-4	TRBJ2-1	CASSFQGLGSYNEQFF	TGTGCCAGCAGTTTCCAGGGTCTGGGGTCCTACAATGAGCAGTTCTTC
TRBD2	NA	TRBV19	TRBJ2-1	CASSYGGDYNEQFF	TGTGCCAGTAGTTACGGGGGGGACTACAATGAGCAGTTCTTC
NA	many	TRBV6-1	TRBJ1-1	CASSEAPGNTEAFF	TGTGCCAGCAGTGAAGCTCCGGGGAACACTGAAGCTTTCTTT
NA	few	TRBV27	TRBJ1-5	CASSFQGGKQPQHF	TGTGCCAGCAGTTTCCAGGGAGGCAAGCAGCCCCAGCATTTT
NA	few	TRBV10-1	TRBJ2-2	CASSALDRDTGELFF	TGCGCCAGCAGTGCCCTGGACAGAGACACCGGGGAGCTGTTTTTT
NA	many	TRBV12-3/TRBV12-4	TRBJ2-5	CASSLWIPGEETQYF	TGTGCCAGCAGTTTATGGATTCCAGGGGAAGAGACCCAGTACTTC
TRBD1	many	TRBV7-3	TRBJ1-5	CASSLGTGPNQPQHF	TGTGCCAGCAGCTTAGGGACAGGACCCAATCAGCCCCAGCATTTT
TRBD2	NA	TRBV6-2/TRBV6-3	TRBJ2-1	CASSYSILADNNEQFF	TGTGCCAGCAGTTACTCGATACTAGCGGATAACAATGAGCAGTTCTTC
NA	few	TRBV19	TRBJ1-5	CASSPGPSGDQPQHF	TGTGCCAGTTCACCGGGACCCTCGGGAGATCAGCCCCAGCATTTT
NA	NA	TRBV20-1	TRBJ2-1	CSARDLGLSYNEQFF	TGCAGTGCTAGAGATCTGGGGCTCTCCTACAATGAGCAGTTCTTC
NA	many	TRBV20-1	TRBJ2-3	CSARDSRGTDTQYF	TGCAGTGCTAGAGATAGCAGGGGCACAGATACGCAGTATTTT
NA	NA	TRBV2	TRBJ1-4	CASSEAQAGDEKLFF	TGTGCCAGCAGTGAAGCACAGGCAGGGGATGAAAAACTGTTTTTT
TRBD1	many	TRBV9	TRBJ2-5	CASSITGGAGQETQYF	TGTGCCAGCAGCATCACAGGGGGCGCAGGACAAGAGACCCAGTACTTC
NA	many	TRBV24-1	TRBJ1-2	CATSEDSNYGYTF	TGTGCCACCAGTGAGGATTCTAACTATGGCTACACCTTC
TRBD2	many	TRBV10-1	TRBJ2-3	CASSLRLAGSTDTQYF	TGCGCCAGCAGCCTGAGACTAGCGGGGAGCACAGATACGCAGTATTTT
NA	NA	TRBV5-5	TRBJ1-5	CASHMGGGNQPQHF	TGTGCCAGCCACATGGGCGGGGGTAATCAGCCCCAGCATTTT
NA	few	TRBV27	TRBJ1-1	CASQTGPEAFF	TGTGCCAGCCAGACAGGTCCTGAAGCTTTCTTT
NA	many	TRBV3-1	TRBJ1-1	CASSQVTVTEAFF	TGTGCCAGCAGCCAAGTTACGGTAACTGAAGCTTTCTTT
NA	many	TRBV7-2	TRBJ1-6	CASSSPGTDYNSPLHF	TGTGCCAGCAGCTCCCCCGGGACTGACTATAATTCACCCCTCCACTTT
NA	many	TRBV5-1	TRBJ1-1	CASSLRPQGNTEAFF	TGCGCCAGCAGCTTGCGCCCACAGGGGAACACTGAAGCTTTCTTT
NA	NA	TRBV29-1	TRBJ1-2	CSVEGGGYTF	TGCAGCGTTGAGGGAGGTGGCTACACCTTC
NA	many	TRBV12-3/TRBV12-4	TRBJ1-5	CASGEGVNQPQHF	TGTGCCAGCGGCGAGGGTGTTAATCAGCCCCAGCATTTT
NA	NA	TRBV3-1	TRBJ1-3	CASSQVTGTYRNTIYF	TGTGCCAGCAGCCAAGTGACCGGGACTTACAGAAACACCATATATTTT
TRBD2	NA	TRBV7-9	TRBJ2-1	CASSLISGGAVNEQFF	TGTGCCAGCAGCTTAATTAGCGGGGGGGCCGTGAATGAGCAGTTCTTC
NA	NA	TRBV12-3/TRBV12-4	TRBJ2-1	CASSFSVEQFF	TGTGCCAGCAGTTTTTCGGTAGAGCAGTTCTTC
TRBD1	NA	TRBV20-1	TRBJ1-1	CSAPRTGRGYTEAFF	TGCAGTGCACCAAGGACAGGGAGGGGTTACACTGAAGCTTTCTTT
NA	many	TRBV5-1	TRBJ1-1	CASSAQPAPDTEAFF	TGCGCCAGCAGCGCCCAGCCAGCCCCGGACACTGAAGCTTTCTTT
NA	many	TRBV5-4	TRBJ1-6	CASSLGLLGAYSPLHF	TGTGCCAGCAGCTTGGGTCTATTGGGGGCCTATTCACCCCTCCACTTT
NA	few	TRBV20-1	TRBJ2-3	CSRAGFADTQYF	TGCAGCCGAGCCGGGTTTGCAGATACGCAGTATTTT
TRBD1	many	TRBV5-8	TRBJ1-1	CASSKGQGAVNTEAFF	TGTGCCAGCAGCAAGGGACAGGGGGCTGTTAACACTGAAGCTTTCTTT
TRBD2	many	TRBV6-2/TRBV6-3	TRBJ2-1	CASSFSGGYNEQFF	TGTGCCAGCAGTTTTAGCGGGGGTTACAATGAGCAGTTCTTC
NA	few	TRBV3-1	TRBJ1-1	CASSQDWGRASNTEAFF	TGTGCCAGCAGCCAAGATTGGGGGAGGGCATCGAACACTGAAGCTTTCTTT
NA	many	TRBV6-6	TRBJ2-5	CASSYSMITETQYF	TGTGCCAGCAGTTACTCGATGATTACAGAGACCCAGTACTTC
TRBD2	many	TRBV7-2	TRBJ2-1	CASSFGGLAEQFF	TGTGCCAGCAGCTTTGGTGGTCTAGCGGAACAGTTCTTC
NA	many	TRBV7-3	TRBJ2-1	CASSLNSGDEQFF	TGTGCCAGCAGCTTAAACTCAGGGGATGAGCAGTTCTTC
NA	few	TRBV4-1	TRBJ2-7	CASSQDTSSYEQYF	TGCGCCAGCAGCCAAGACACGAGCTCCTACGAGCAGTACTTC
NA	many	TRBV7-6	TRBJ2-5	CASSLAGTEAETQYF	TGTGCCAGCAGCTTAGCGGGGACCGAGGCGGAGACCCAGTACTTC
NA	many	TRBV6-5	TRBJ2-7	CASSYSLDSYEQYF	TGTGCCAGCAGTTACTCGCTGGATAGCTACGAGCAGTACTTC
NA	many	TRBV12-3/TRBV12-4	TRBJ1-1	CASSFRLGKTEAFF	TGTGCCAGCAGTTTTCGTCTCGGTAAAACTGAAGCTTTCTTT
NA	few	TRBV20-1	TRBJ2-7	CSARSLSYEQYF	TGCAGTGCTCGTTCGCTCTCCTACGAGCAGTACTTC